A single T cell receptor (beta chain) is shown here with its context. Antigen specificity is unknown. CDR3 length equals 16 residues. V lost 5 bases to trimming and J lost 4 bases; unmatched junction nucleotides: 13. CDR1 and CDR2 (germline): MNHEY, SVGAGI. This entry belongs to a study of T-cell memory formation after mild COVID-19. Study-level results: Clones that contracted from day 15 to 85 were balanced CD4/CD8, while later expanders leaned CD4+. Pre-infection memory harbored some responding clones, suggesting cross-reactive memory joined.

One entry per CDR3 protein, called by TCRdb with MiXCR from the 5' RACE reads. Among around 250,000 distinct CDR3 sequences listed, roughly 10% were seen once. Sequenced material: PBMCs or a T cell subset sorted from them (not recorded which). The chain carries TRBV6-5 and TRBJ1-2; 7 bases map to TRBD1. This receptor was identified in a man younger than 30 who had mild COVID-19 (a few samples of this study predate the infection). Cell type and time point are not known. For the CDR3, the DNA is TGTGCCAGCAGTAGACAGGGAAAATCATCTTCCTATGGCTACACCTTC. This encodes CASSRQGKSSSYGYTF.